The rows below give T cell receptor beta chains drawn from one sample of a study of blood T cell repertoires in COVID-19. The repertoire was sequenced with immunoSEQ multiplex PCR; TCRdb's copy has only in-frame clones and lacks some. The sample has around 80,000 clones, more than 85% seen once. Sequenced material: peripheral blood. Receptors were obtained from an elderly man with active or convalescent COVID-19. The CDR3 runs from the conserved cysteine through the conserved F or W. Fields, in order: clone size, V gene, J gene, D gene, CDR3 protein, CDR3 DNA. A D gene is named only where the DNA matches it firmly. Some rows have no size entry. The others give once, few or many, or a class for an expanded clone.

>few|TRBV6-5|TRBJ1-1|NA
CARKDREGFF
TGTGCCAGAAAGGACCGGGAGGGTTTCTTT
>NA|TRBV20-1|TRBJ1-5|NA
CSAGSNQPQHF
TGCAGTGCGGGCAGCAATCAGCCCCAGCATTTT
>NA|TRBV19|TRBJ1-6|TRBD1
CASSPAGRTGTYNSPLHF
TGTGCCAGTAGTCCCGCCGGACGGACAGGCACCTATAATTCACCCCTCCACTTT
>few|TRBV7-2|TRBJ1-4|NA
CASSLQALGEKLFF
TGTGCCAGCAGCTTACAGGCGTTGGGTGAAAAACTGTTTTTT
>NA|TRBV5-1|TRBJ1-1|NA
CASSTRDLNTEAFF
TGCGCCAGCAGCACCCGGGACTTGAACACTGAAGCTTTCTTT
>once|TRBV24-1|TRBJ2-3|NA
CATSGLQWPDTQYF
TGTGCCACCAGTGGTTTGCAGTGGCCCGATACGCAGTATTTT
>NA|TRBV5-4|TRBJ2-5|NA
CASSFGGAGETQYF
TGTGCCAGCAGCTTTGGGGGGGCTGGGGAGACCCAGTACTTC
>NA|TRBV28|TRBJ1-1|TRBD1
CASLNRGRAFF
TGTGCCAGCCTTAACAGGGGGAGGGCTTTCTTT
>once|TRBV28|TRBJ1-5|TRBD1
CASRDRDQPQHF
TGTGCCAGCAGAGACAGGGATCAGCCCCAGCATTTT
>few|TRBV6-2/TRBV6-3|TRBJ2-3|TRBD2
CASSATGTSGRRGSDTQYF
TGTGCCAGCAGTGCAACAGGGACTAGCGGGAGGAGGGGGTCAGATACGCAGTATTTT
>NA|TRBV19|TRBJ1-5|NA
CASTLRTSSNQPQHF
TGTGCCAGTACCCTACGGACAAGTAGCAATCAGCCCCAGCATTTT
>once|TRBV3-1/TRBV3-2|TRBJ2-5|NA
CASSHPRETQYF
TGTGCCAGCAGCCACCCGAGGGAGACCCAGTACTTC
>once|TRBV11-3|TRBJ2-3|TRBD2
CASSWGNSGGSADTQYF
TGTGCCAGCAGCTGGGGAAATAGCGGGGGGTCCGCAGATACGCAGTATTTT
>NA|TRBV6-5|TRBJ2-2|TRBD2
CASGAGGRAGGELFF
TGTGCCAGCGGAGCGGGCGGGAGGGCCGGCGGGGAGCTGTTTTTT
>NA|TRBV29-1|TRBJ1-1|NA
CSVAIQGTWSEAFF
TGCAGCGTTGCTATACAGGGAACATGGAGTGAAGCTTTCTTT
>NA|TRBV7-8|TRBJ1-2|NA
CASSLGGVYGYTF
TGTGCCAGCAGCTTAGGGGGGGTCTATGGCTACACCTTC
>NA|TRBV28|TRBJ1-1|NA
CASRGTRRNRGREMRAFF
TGTGCCAGCAGGGGTACTCGGAGAAACCGGGGACGGGAGATGAGAGCTTTCTTT
>NA|TRBV18|TRBJ1-1|NA
CASSAAPNTEAFF
TGTGCCAGCTCAGCGGCCCCTAACACTGAAGCTTTCTTT
>NA|TRBV5-6|TRBJ2-4|NA
CASSFKGLGKNIQYF
TGTGCCAGCAGCTTTAAGGGACTCGGCAAAAACATTCAGTACTTC
>NA|TRBV27|TRBJ1-1|NA
CASSLDILNTEAFF
TGTGCCAGCAGTTTGGACATCTTGAACACTGAAGCTTTCTTT
>NA|TRBV9|TRBJ2-3|NA
CASSPPGAKDTQYF
TGTGCCAGCAGCCCCCCGGGAGCGAAAGATACGCAGTATTTT
>NA|TRBV9|TRBJ2-1|NA
CASSGRGRPYNEQFF
TGTGCCAGCAGCGGACGAGGCCGGCCCTACAATGAGCAGTTCTTC
>NA|TRBV6-5|TRBJ2-5|NA
CASRIRQGQETQYF
TGTGCCAGCAGAATACGGCAGGGCCAAGAGACCCAGTACTTC
>NA|TRBV5-1|TRBJ1-4|TRBD1
CASRWTGQDKLFF
TGCGCCAGCAGATGGACAGGGCAAGACAAACTGTTTTTT
>few|TRBV6-1|TRBJ1-5|NA
CASSEQTGSNQPQHF
TGTGCCAGCAGTGAACAGACGGGGAGCAATCAGCCCCAGCATTTT
>NA|TRBV6-1|TRBJ2-2|NA
CASSELGAGRNTGELFF
TGTGCCAGCAGTGAATTGGGGGCGGGTAGGAACACCGGGGAGCTGTTTTTT
>NA|TRBV3-1/TRBV3-2|TRBJ1-1|NA
CASSQDPRANTEAFF
TGTGCCAGCAGCCAAGACCCCAGGGCGAACACTGAAGCTTTCTTT
>NA|TRBV6-1|TRBJ2-2|TRBD1
CASSEALQGAKVGELFF
TGTGCCAGCAGTGAAGCGCTTCAGGGGGCCAAGGTCGGGGAGCTGTTTTTT
>NA|TRBV10-3|TRBJ2-1|NA
CAINSLNEQFF
TGTGCCATCAACTCTCTCAATGAGCAGTTCTTC
>NA|TRBV18|TRBJ1-1|NA
CASSHREGVNTEAFF
TGTGCCAGCTCACACAGGGAAGGTGTTAACACTGAAGCTTTCTTT
>once|TRBV2|TRBJ1-6|NA
CASSGTVGYNSPLHF
TGTGCCAGCAGTGGGACAGTAGGCTATAATTCACCCCTCCACTTT
>NA|TRBV6-2/TRBV6-3|TRBJ2-4|NA
CASSPRRGLAKNIQYF
TGTGCCAGCAGTCCACGACGCGGGTTAGCCAAAAACATTCAGTACTTC
>NA|TRBV18|TRBJ1-6|NA
CASSPGQDYNSPLHF
TGTGCCAGCTCACCAGGGCAGGATTATAATTCACCCCTCCACTTT
>NA|TRBV28|TRBJ1-2|NA
CASSLRHSFGYTF
TGTGCCAGCAGCCTCCGACATTCGTTTGGCTACACCTTC
>NA|TRBV5-6|TRBJ1-2|NA
CASSLVESGYTF
TGTGCCAGCAGCTTGGTAGAGAGCGGCTACACCTTC
>NA|TRBV5-1|TRBJ2-3|NA
CASSLEARTTDTQYF
TGCGCCAGCAGCTTGGAAGCCCGAACCACAGATACGCAGTATTTT
>NA|TRBV21-1|TRBJ1-1|NA
CASSKDVTETKNTEAFF
TGTGCCAGCAGCAAAGATGTGACAGAGACAAAGAACACTGAAGCTTTCTTT
>NA|TRBV6-5|TRBJ1-2|NA
CASQPSAGTYYGYTF
TGTGCCAGCCAACCCTCTGCGGGCACGTACTATGGCTACACCTTC
>NA|TRBV2|TRBJ2-5|TRBD2
CASSKDGLAGRDPNQETQYF
TGTGCCAGCAGTAAGGATGGACTAGCGGGGCGTGACCCTAACCAAGAGACCCAGTACTTC
>NA|TRBV27|TRBJ1-2|NA
CASSLSRAAYGYTF
TGTGCCAGCAGTTTATCGCGGGCAGCTTATGGCTACACCTTC
>NA|TRBV7-8|TRBJ2-5|TRBD1
CASSLGQGWGETQYF
TGTGCCAGCAGCTTGGGACAGGGATGGGGGGAGACCCAGTACTTC
>NA|TRBV5-1|TRBJ1-1|TRBD1
CASSLGGTGAIRRLNTEAFF
TGCGCCAGCAGCTTGGGCGGGACAGGGGCTATCAGGAGACTGAACACTGAAGCTTTCTTT
>once|TRBV3-1/TRBV3-2|TRBJ1-2|NA
CASSQVAAGKGYTF
TGTGCCAGCAGCCAAGTCGCGGCAGGGAAAGGCTACACCTTC
>few|TRBV5-1|TRBJ2-1|NA
CASSLGQGPYNEQFF
TGCGCCAGCAGCTTGGGCCAGGGGCCCTACAATGAGCAGTTCTTC
>NA|TRBV6-1|TRBJ1-3|NA
CASSEIGRSGNTIYF
TGTGCCAGCAGTGAAATAGGCAGGTCTGGAAACACCATATATTTT
>NA|TRBV27|TRBJ1-1|NA
CASSLREGLTEAFF
TGTGCCAGCAGTCTCCGGGAGGGTCTCACTGAAGCTTTCTTT
>NA|TRBV5-1|TRBJ1-2|TRBD1
CASSSRGTGYGYTF
TGCGCCAGCAGCTCGCGAGGGACAGGCTATGGCTACACCTTC
>few|TRBV5-4|TRBJ1-2|TRBD1
CASSSDRGRLVYGYTF
TGTGCCAGCAGTTCGGACAGGGGGCGACTAGTCTATGGCTACACCTTC
>once|TRBV3-1/TRBV3-2|TRBJ2-5|NA
CASSRTRLTTQYF
TGTGCCAGCAGCCGTACTAGATTGACGACCCAGTACTTC
>NA|TRBV5-5|TRBJ2-2|TRBD2
CASSLVLAGGPRMGELFF
TGTGCCAGCAGCTTGGTCCTAGCGGGAGGACCGAGAATGGGGGAGCTGTTTTTT
>NA|TRBV15|TRBJ1-2|NA
CATSRDFSGHGYTF
TGTGCCACCAGCAGAGATTTTAGCGGTCATGGCTACACCTTC
>once|TRBV2|TRBJ2-5|TRBD2
CASNRLAVNQETQYF
TGTGCCAGCAACCGACTAGCGGTGAACCAAGAGACCCAGTACTTC
>NA|TRBV5-1|TRBJ2-1|NA
CASSATGPYNEQFF
TGCGCCAGCAGTGCGACAGGACCCTACAATGAGCAGTTCTTC
>NA|TRBV9|TRBJ2-1|NA
CASSAASGRNNEQFF
TGTGCCAGCAGCGCGGCCAGCGGGCGCAACAATGAGCAGTTCTTC
>NA|TRBV7-9|TRBJ1-1|NA
CASSFGSQGLGAFF
TGTGCCAGCAGCTTCGGTTCTCAGGGGCTGGGAGCTTTCTTT
>NA|TRBV4-1|TRBJ1-2|TRBD1
CASSQGWTGLEGYTF
TGCGCCAGCAGCCAGGGGTGGACAGGGTTAGAGGGCTACACCTTC
>NA|TRBV7-9|TRBJ1-6|NA
CASSPGSSYNSPLHF
TGTGCCAGCAGTCCCGGGAGCTCCTATAATTCACCCCTCCACTTT